This T cell receptor beta chain was captured in a study of CD8+ T cells in alopecia areata listed by TCRdb under 2018. General notes on the study: The treated patients took part in an open-label pilot trial in which moderate-to-severe alopecia areata was treated with oral tofacitinib at 5 to 10 mg twice daily. Tofacitinib was given for 6 to 18 months, followed by 6 months of follow-up off drug to assess delayed response and recurrence. To study T cell clonal expansion in alopecia areata, the researchers applied high-throughput TCRbeta sequencing to both the C3H/HeJ mouse model and human patients. On the human side, TCRbeta sequencing was run on scalp tissue and on sorted CD4+ and CD8+ peripheral blood T cells from healthy controls and from alopecia areata patients with either patchy or totalis/universalis disease. Patients on tofacitinib were biopsied at baseline and after 4 and 24 weeks of treatment, and several of the patients also had a later scalp biopsy. Scalp clonality was compared across normal scalp (n=4), patchy alopecia areata scalp (n=8), and alopecia totalis/universalis scalp (n=8). The RNA source kit depended on sample type: the PAXgene miRNA kit for fixed scalp, the miRNeasy kit for PBMCs, and the RNeasy kit for mouse skin. TCRbeta CDR3 regions were amplified by immunoSEQ multiplex PCR with 35 Vbeta forward and 13 Jbeta reverse primers. What the authors observed across the whole study: Higher clonality and more expanded CD8+ clones were observed in lesional scalp than in normal scalp, particularly in alopecia totalis/universalis, a finding suggestive of antigenic drive. Unlike mouse skin, which is dominated by gammadelta T cells, normal human skin has resident alphabeta T cells that are also sequenced, and this complicates analysis of the scalp TCR repertoire. Compared with mice, TCR sequences shared between patients were less clear, possibly partly because of HLA diversity across the patient population.

V and J are truncated by 4 bases and 6 bases respectively, leaving an intervening sequence of 16 bases. Including the terminal cysteine and phenylalanine, the CDR3 comprises 14 residues. The entry retains the CDR3 DNA only, 42 bases that are in frame from base 1. As encoded in the germline V gene (reference sequence), CDR1 is SEHNR while CDR2 is FQNEAQ. Library construction relied on the immunoSEQ multiplex PCR assay. RNA was extracted from all samples and reverse transcribed into cDNA, which served as template for TCR sequencing. First-strand cDNA was synthesized using SuperScript III with a 2:1 mix of oligo-dT and random hexamers. A synthetic immune receptor repertoire was used to assess amplification bias, and residual bias was removed computationally. The authors' analysis ran thus. Raw reads were preprocessed to remove errors, and CDR3 was defined according to IMGT conventions as the region from the conserved cysteine to phenylalanine. Clonality was computed as 1 minus the Shannon entropy, with the entropy normalized by log2 of the number of productive unique TCRs. Whether each scalp clone was CD4 or CD8 was inferred by checking scalp TCRbeta sequences against the CD4 and CD8 repertoires from sorted blood. TCRdb carries this immuneACCESS record with in-frame sequences only. Its versions omit some clonotypes, under half of them owing to an unresolved V gene in the studies checked, with the rest unexplained. D and trimming were read from the DNA, whereas the V and J calls and clone size are those reported in that table. This sample lists fewer than 150,000 clones; around two fifths were detected once. Roughly 3.2% of the sample belongs to the ten largest clones.

Lesional scalp punch biopsies and peripheral blood were obtained from alopecia areata patients. After PBMCs were isolated by density centrifugation and stained for CD3, CD4 and CD8, a FACSAria was used to sort CD4+ and CD8+ T cells. Regarding this clone: Its antigen has not been determined. The sample holds no much larger clone one base away, and base qualities are not on file.

Sequenced sample: CD4+ T cells sorted from blood. The sequence links TRBV7-9 to TRBJ2-7; the D gene is tentatively TRBD1 or TRBD2, each matching 5 bases. The receptor was isolated from a human donor with alopecia areata. This receptor carries the CDR3 CASSSQGPLGEQYF. DNA sequence: TGTGCCAGCAGCTCTCAGGGACCCTTGGGCGAGCAGTACTTC. Extended through the reference TRBV7-9 and TRBJ2-7 proteins, this CDR3 yields the full variable domain: DTGVSQNPRHKITKRGQNVTFRCDPISEHNRLYWYRQTLGQGPEFLTYFQNEAQLEKSRLLSDRFSAERPKGSFSTLEIQRTEQGDSAMYLCASSSQGPLGEQYFGPGTRLTVT.